This entry concerns a single T cell receptor beta chain. Its target is unknown. Germline-derived CDR1 and CDR2 are MGHRA and YSYEKL. This CDR3 contains 16 residues. The V gene end was trimmed by 3 bases and the J gene end by 4 bases; junction bases not matched to a gene: 6. Libraries were prepared by immunoSEQ multiplex PCR; TCRdb keeps only in-frame clonotypes and omits some of them. The table shows around 150,000 clones, with approximately 80% occurring only once. This record comes from a study of T cell responses to AZD1222 COVID-19 vaccine. Points from the study as a whole: The donor group comprised mostly white British people and more females; the analysis possibly underestimated clonal diversity.

This specimen was peripheral blood, taken on day 0 of AZD1222 vaccination. The sequence came from an adult in good health. The chain links TRBV4-1 to TRBJ2-2; 9 nucleotides match TRBD2. The CDR3 nucleotides are TGCGCCAGCAGCCACCTTAGCGGGGGAGTCACCGGGGAGCTGTTTTTT. It encodes CASSHLSGGVTGELFF.